One and the same sample provided the 28 T cell receptor beta chains below, sequenced in a study of cytomegalovirus exposure and HLA in healthy donors. Primers included in the PCR were 60 Vbeta and 13 Jbeta primers. Here immunoSEQ multiplex PCR was the method, and the copy in TCRdb shows in-frame clones only, minus some. The table lists more than 100,000 clones, 60% to 80% of them singletons. Sequencing was performed on PBMCs. These receptors were taken from a man between 50 and 59 years old in good health and CMV-seropositive.

The J gene is TRBJ2-2, the V gene TRBV19, with a weak D call TRBD1 (5 bases). Germline CDR1 reads LNHDA; CDR2 reads SQIVND (reference sequence). The CDR3 has 16 residues. V lost 1 base, J lost 3 bases, and 12 bases lay in between. The CDR3 coding sequence is TGTGCCAGTAGTATAGGGCAGGGATTAGACACCGGGGAGCTGTTTTTT. The encoded protein is CASSIGQGLDTGELFF.

The chain uses TRBV7-6 and TRBJ2-3; 10 positions agree with TRBD2. Trimming took 5 bases from V and 2 from J; bases not matched to a gene: 7. Germline V gene data show CDR1 as SGHVS and CDR2 as FNYEAQ. The CDR3 has 16 amino acids. In nucleotides, the CDR3 is TGTGCCAGCAGCCCGCGACTAGCGGGCAACACAGATACGCAGTATTTT. Its translation is CASSPRLAGNTDTQYF.

This rearrangement joins TRBV28 to TRBJ2-7; no definite D call. V was clipped by 3 bases and J by 4 bases, with 25 bases between them. The length of the CDR3 is 18 residues. Per germline, CDR1 MDHEN and CDR2 SYDVKM. The CDR3 protein is CASSFCFFKQKTAYEQYF. The CDR3 coding sequence is TGTGCCAGCAGTTTTTGTTTTTTCAAACAGAAGACGGCATACGAGCAGTACTTC.

The chain recombines TRBV20-1 with TRBJ2-5; D might be TRBD1 (6 bases). Germline V gene data show CDR1 as DFQATT and CDR2 as SNEGSKA (reference sequence). V was trimmed by 7 bases and J by 5 bases, leaving 11 bases between them. CDR3 size: 11 residues. The CDR3: CSEAGEETQYF. CDR3 DNA: TGCAGTGAGGCAGGGGAGGAGACCCAGTACTTC.

The chain links TRBV27 to TRBJ1-3, with D unclear. V lost 6 bases and J 0 bases, leaving 15 bases between the germline ends. In germline, CDR1 is MNHEY, CDR2 SMNVEV (reference sequence). This CDR3 comprises 16 residues. CDR3 nucleotides: TGTGCCAGCAGACCGACAAGTACTGCCTCTGGAAACACCATATATTTT. The encoded protein is CASRPTSTASGNTIYF.

The rearrangement links TRBV27 to TRBJ1-5; tentative D call: TRBD1 (5 bases). Germline V gene lookup returns CDR1 MNHEY and CDR2 SMNVEV (reference sequence). V was clipped by 5 bases and J by 2 bases, with 16 bases between them. This CDR3 region has 16 residues. The CDR3 loop is CASSGAGRRGNQPQHF. The DNA for the CDR3 is TGTGCCAGCAGTGGGGCCGGGAGGCGCGGCAATCAGCCCCAGCATTTT.

The chain is built from TRBV6-4 and TRBJ1-2, with 10 bases fitting TRBD1. V lost 0 bases, J lost 5 bases, and 6 bases stayed unmatched. The germline CDR1 and CDR2 sequences are MRHNA and SNTAGT. The CDR3 sequence is 16 residues long. CDR3 residues: CASSDSPDRGLYGYTF. CDR3 coding DNA: TGTGCCAGCAGTGACTCTCCAGACAGGGGGCTTTATGGCTACACCTTC.

This clone was detected only once. V gene TRBV7-2 combines with J gene TRBJ2-3; D not resolved. Germline CDR1 reads SGHTA; CDR2 reads FQGNSA. Trimming stripped 1 base from V and 8 bases from J, with 10 bases between. The CDR3 loop spans 13 amino acids. CDR3 DNA sequence: TGTGCCAGCAGCTTAGGCTCTCGAGGTACGCAGTATTTT. Translated, it gives CASSLGSRGTQYF.

V is TRBV7-9 and J is TRBJ2-1; D might be TRBD2 (5 bases). Germline values: CDR1 SEHNR, CDR2 FQNEAQ (reference sequence). V lost 1 base and J lost 9, with 13 bases in between. The CDR3 is 14 amino acids. The CDR3: CASSLGAQRGEQFF. DNA of the CDR3: TGTGCCAGCAGCTTAGGGGCCCAACGGGGTGAGCAGTTCTTC.

The gene calls are TRBV9 and TRBJ2-3; TRBD2 matches 10 bases. Germline V CDR1 and CDR2: SGDLS, YYNGEE. This CDR3 has 16 residues. J lost 3 bases, V lost 0 bases, and 4 bases had no gene match. CDR3 DNA: TGTGCCAGCAGCGTAGTAGCGGGAGGAAAAACAGATACGCAGTATTTT. This encodes CASSVVAGGKTDTQYF.

The CDR3 DNA sequence: TGTGCCAGCAGTTTCCTAGGACAGGCTAGCACAGATACGCAGTATTTT. Translation gives CASSFLGQASTDTQYF. The V call is TRBV6-5, the J call TRBJ2-3; 7 bases align to TRBD1. Germline CDR1 MNHEY, CDR2 SVGAGI. This CDR3 region has 16 residues. V lost 4 bases and J lost 0; bases outside the gene matches: 7.

This clone was seen once. The CDR3 coding sequence is TGTGCCAGCAGTTTAGGCGGGTCGATAAGTGTTCAGCCCCAGCATTTT. This sequence encodes CASSLGGSISVQPQHF. The chain links TRBV28 to TRBJ1-5, with unresolved D. V lost 2 bases and J 6 bases, leaving 17 bases between the germline ends. This CDR3 has 16 amino acids. Germline V gene sequence: CDR1 MDHEN, CDR2 SYDVKM. The whole variable domain, remainder taken from reference TRBV28 and TRBJ1-5, is DVKVTQSSRYLVKRTGEKVFLECVQDMDHENMFWYRQDPGLGLRLIYFSYDVKMKEKGDIPEGYSVSREKKERFSLILESASTNQTSMYLCASSLGGSISVQPQHFGDGTRLSIL.

The chain links TRBV30 to TRBJ1-1; TRBD1 matches at 7 bases. Germline-derived CDR1 and CDR2 are GTSNPN and SVGIG (reference sequence). V was pared by 5 bases and J by 2 bases, with 11 bases of the junction left unmatched. The CDR3 has 15 amino acids. CDR3 residues: CAWFRPGGINTEAFF. The CDR3 DNA sequence: TGTGCCTGGTTCCGGCCAGGGGGTATAAACACTGAAGCTTTCTTT.

The chain is built from TRBV4-3 and TRBJ2-7, with TRBD2 as a possible D gene (6 bases). With 0 bases removed from V and 6 bases from J, the gap between germline ends came to 21 bases. The CDR3 runs 17 residues. Germline V gives CDR1 LGHNA, CDR2 YSLEER. CDR3 nucleotides: TGCGCCAGCAGCCAAGAGACCTATAGCGGAGCCCCGGGCGAGCAGTACTTC. Amino acids: CASSQETYSGAPGEQYF.

Only one count was recorded for this clone. The chain recombines TRBV11-2 with TRBJ1-4, with 11 bases lining up with TRBD1. Germline CDR1 and CDR2: SGHAT and FQNNGV. J gave up 1 base and V 10 bases, and 8 bases lay outside the gene matches. This CDR3 has 16 residues. CDR3 sequence: CATTRTGGVTNEKLFF. In nucleotides, the CDR3 is TGTGCCACCACGAGGACAGGGGGCGTAACTAATGAAAAACTGTTTTTT.

V and J are TRBV11-2 and TRBJ2-7; 10 bases are shared with TRBD1. V shed 2 bases, J shed 5 bases, and the junction held 6 bases outside the gene matches. CDR1 SGHAT and CDR2 FQNNGV come from the germline V gene. The CDR3 loop spans 15 amino acids. The CDR3 DNA is TGTGCCAGCAGCTTAAGCCGGACAGGGGGGAACGAGCAGTACTTC. It specifies CASSLSRTGGNEQYF.

This chain connects TRBV30 to TRBJ1-1; D is unresolved. In germline, CDR1 is GTSNPN, CDR2 SVGIG (reference sequence). V was shortened by 2 bases and J by 2 bases, with 9 bases between the two germline ends. This CDR3 contains 13 residues. As DNA, the CDR3 is TGTGCCTGGAGTTTGGAGGTCAACACTGAAGCTTTCTTT. It codes for CAWSLEVNTEAFF.

This clone was picked up a small number of times. The V and J genes are TRBV15 and TRBJ2-7, with TRBD1 matching over 9 bases. The CDR3 spans 16 residues. Germline V gene sequence: CDR1 LNHNV, CDR2 YYDKDF (reference sequence). V shed 0 bases and J 1 base; nucleotides not matched to a gene: 4. This CDR3 reads CATSRERTGASYEQYF. Written as DNA, the CDR3 is TGTGCCACCAGCAGAGAACGGACAGGGGCTTCCTACGAGCAGTACTTC.

A remark on this clone: In the same sample, other DNA sequences code for this CDR3. This chain joins TRBV7-8 and TRBJ2-6; TRBD1 agrees at 7 bases. The germline CDR1 and CDR2 sequences are SGHVS and FQNEAQ. The CDR3 spans 19 residues. After removal of 4 bases from V and 2 bases from J, the junction contained 14 bases not matched to a gene. CDR3 bases: TGTGCCAGCAGCTCGTCAGGGGGTCCCACGTTCCCTGGGGCCAACGTCCTGACTTTC. This encodes CASSSSGGPTFPGANVLTF.

The chain combines TRBV11-3 with TRBJ2-1, with 7 positions matching TRBD2. Germline V gene data show CDR1 as SGHNT and CDR2 as YENEEA. The CDR3 contains 16 residues. With V trimmed by 8 bases and J by 9 bases, 19 bases remained unmatched. Written as DNA, the CDR3 is TGTGCCAGCGCCGGGGGGTCAGTTGACCGGCACGCTGAGCAGTTCTTC. Translation: CASAGGSVDRHAEQFF.

The V and J genes are TRBV15 and TRBJ2-1; possible D gene TRBD2, 6 bases. Per germline, CDR1 LNHNV and CDR2 YYDKDF (reference sequence). The CDR3 sequence is 13 residues long. Trimming pared 8 bases from V and 5 bases from J, leaving 13 bases between. CDR3 nucleotides: TGTGCCACCTCCGGCGGGACCCACAATGAGCAGTTCTTC. As protein: CATSGGTHNEQFF.

This clone was picked up a small number of times. The J gene is TRBJ2-1, the V gene TRBV19, with D possibly matching TRBD2 (6 bases). Trimming stripped 3 bases from V and 9 bases from J, with 18 bases between. CDR3 length: 15 amino acids. Germline lookup yields CDR1 LNHDA and CDR2 SQIVND (reference sequence). CDR3 loop: CASSIDPRRGPEQFF. The DNA for the CDR3 is TGTGCCAGTAGTATTGACCCGAGGCGGGGACCTGAGCAGTTCTTC.

The chain employs TRBV6-5 and TRBJ1-4; D gene uncertain. Trimming took 5 bases from V and 8 from J, leaving 15 bases between them. The germline CDR1 and CDR2 sequences are MNHEY and SVGAGI. This CDR3 spans 14 amino acids. CDR3 loop: CASSVWGGGEKLFF. For the CDR3, the DNA is TGTGCCAGCAGTGTGTGGGGAGGTGGGGAAAAACTGTTTTTT.

The chain has TRBV10-3 and TRBJ2-5; D is possibly TRBD2 (6 bases). The CDR3 spans 14 residues. Trimming removed 8 bases from V and 5 bases from J, with 18 bases in between. CDR1 is ENHRY and CDR2 is SYGVKD in the germline V gene. CDR3 DNA sequence: TGTGCCATCCGAGGAGCTAGCGAAGATGAGACCCAGTACTTC. This sequence encodes CAIRGASEDETQYF.

This chain links TRBV11-2 with TRBJ2-7, with no clear D. This CDR3 contains 15 residues. Trimming shortened V by 2 bases and J by 0 bases, and 11 bases separated the two germline ends. Germline V lookup: CDR1 SGHAT, CDR2 FQNNGV. The CDR3 protein is CASSLRGANSYEQYF. Written as DNA, the CDR3 is TGTGCCAGCAGCTTAAGAGGTGCTAACTCCTACGAGCAGTACTTC.

The chain couples TRBV7-9 to TRBJ2-1, with 14 bases identical to TRBD2. Trimming at V came to 4 bases and at J to 10 bases, leaving 6 bases not matched to a gene. The CDR3 spans 15 residues. Germline V CDR1 and CDR2: SEHNR, FQNEAQ (reference sequence). CDR3 DNA: TGTGCCAGCAGCTCGGGACTAGCGGGAGTGGGCGAGCAGTTCTTC. Translating it yields CASSSGLAGVGEQFF. Drawing the rest from reference TRBV7-9 and TRBJ2-1, the complete variable domain is DTGVSQNPRHKITKRGQNVTFRCDPISEHNRLYWYRQTLGQGPEFLTYFQNEAQLEKSRLLSDRFSAERPKGSFSTLEIQRTEQGDSAMYLCASSSGLAGVGEQFFGPGTRLTVL.

This chain connects TRBV30 to TRBJ2-1, with D perhaps matching TRBD2 (7 bases). CDR1 GTSNPN and CDR2 SVGIG come from the germline V gene (reference sequence). The CDR3 extends over 13 amino acids. Deletions cut 3 bases from V and 13 bases from J, with 19 bases between. CDR3 in amino acids: CAWSRGATGVQFF. DNA of the CDR3: TGTGCCTGGAGCCGGGGGGCAACAGGAGTACAGTTCTTC.

The chain recombines TRBV6-1 with TRBJ1-2; 8 bases are a match to TRBD1. Trimming at V came to 2 bases and at J to 2 bases, leaving 4 bases not matched to a gene. The CDR3 length is 15 residues. Germline V gives CDR1 MNHNS, CDR2 SASEGT. The CDR3 region is CASSEYGTGNYGYTF. The CDR3, as DNA: TGTGCCAGCAGTGAATACGGGACAGGAAACTATGGCTACACCTTC.